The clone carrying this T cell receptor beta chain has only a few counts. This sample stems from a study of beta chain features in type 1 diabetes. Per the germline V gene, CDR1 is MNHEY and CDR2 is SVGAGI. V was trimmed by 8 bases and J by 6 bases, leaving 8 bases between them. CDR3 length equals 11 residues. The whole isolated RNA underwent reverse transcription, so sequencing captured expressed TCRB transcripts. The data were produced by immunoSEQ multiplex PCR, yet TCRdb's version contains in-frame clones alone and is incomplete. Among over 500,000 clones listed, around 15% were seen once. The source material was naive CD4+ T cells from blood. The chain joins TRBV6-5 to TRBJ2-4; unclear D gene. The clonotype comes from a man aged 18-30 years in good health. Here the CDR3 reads CASGPGNIQYF. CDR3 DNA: TGTGCCAGCGGCCCGGGAAACATTCAGTACTTC.